The T cell receptor (beta chain) described here comes from a study of OX40 agonist ivuxolimab in advanced cancers. Study information: Every 2 weeks, patients got intravenous ivuxolimab at one of six dose levels (0.01-10 mg/kg). Two patients with cutaneous melanoma and one with hepatocellular carcinoma, three in total, showed partial responses. Study conclusions and caveats: Researchers report that CD8+ T cells had, on average, more expanded clones than CD4+. Antigen specificity was not determined for the expanded peripheral T cells.

The germline gives CDR1 SNHLY, CDR2 FYNNEI. Trimming removed 1 base from V and 0 bases from J, with 13 bases in between. The CDR3 has 16 amino acids. This table comes from immunoSEQ multiplex PCR, and its TCRdb copy is limited to in-frame clones, with some not included. The repertoire holds about 60,000 clones, with around 93% as singletons. A word on this clone: Its target is not known.

V usage is TRBV2 and J usage is TRBJ2-7, with D uncertain. The TCR sequence derives from an adult with an advanced solid tumor such as melanoma, head and neck, liver or kidney cancer. Sequencing was performed on CD4+ or CD8+ T cells sorted from blood, taken in a trial of the OX40 agonist ivuxolimab. CDR3 DNA sequence: TGTGCCAGCAGTGAAGGGGCAGCCAGTGACTCCTACGAGCAGTACGTC. Translated: CASSEGAASDSYEQYV.